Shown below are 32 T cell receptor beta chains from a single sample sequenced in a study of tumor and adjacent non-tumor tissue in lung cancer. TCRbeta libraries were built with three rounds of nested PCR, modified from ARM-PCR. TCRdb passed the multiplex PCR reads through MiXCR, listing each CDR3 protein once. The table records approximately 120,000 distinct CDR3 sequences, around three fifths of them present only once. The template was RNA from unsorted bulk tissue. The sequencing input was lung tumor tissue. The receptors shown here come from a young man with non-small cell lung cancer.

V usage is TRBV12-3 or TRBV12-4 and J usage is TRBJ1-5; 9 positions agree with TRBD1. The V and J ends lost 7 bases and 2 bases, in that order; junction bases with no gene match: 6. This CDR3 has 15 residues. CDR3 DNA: TGTGCCAGCAATCTAGGGACAGGGCGCAATCAGCCCCAGCATTTT. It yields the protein CASNLGTGRNQPQHF.

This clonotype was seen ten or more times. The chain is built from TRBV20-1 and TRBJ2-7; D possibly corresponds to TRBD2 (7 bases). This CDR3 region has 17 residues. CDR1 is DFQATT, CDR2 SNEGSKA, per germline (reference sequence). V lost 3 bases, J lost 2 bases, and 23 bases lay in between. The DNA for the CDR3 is TGCAGTGCTAGCCATCATTGGGGAGGGGGTGAACCCTACGAGCAGTACTTC. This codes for CSASHHWGGGEPYEQYF.

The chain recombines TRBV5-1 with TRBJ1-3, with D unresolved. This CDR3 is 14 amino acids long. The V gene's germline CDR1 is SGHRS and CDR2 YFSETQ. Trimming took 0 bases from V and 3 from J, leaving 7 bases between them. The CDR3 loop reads CASSLEAVGNTIYF. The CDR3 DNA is TGCGCCAGCAGCTTGGAGGCAGTTGGAAACACCATATATTTT.

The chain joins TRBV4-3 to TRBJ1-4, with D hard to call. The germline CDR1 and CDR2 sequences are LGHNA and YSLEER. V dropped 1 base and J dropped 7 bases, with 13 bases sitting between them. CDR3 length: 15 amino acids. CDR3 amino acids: CASSQGGTRSEKLFF. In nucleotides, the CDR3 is TGCGCCAGCAGCCAAGGAGGTACTCGCAGTGAAAAACTGTTTTTT.

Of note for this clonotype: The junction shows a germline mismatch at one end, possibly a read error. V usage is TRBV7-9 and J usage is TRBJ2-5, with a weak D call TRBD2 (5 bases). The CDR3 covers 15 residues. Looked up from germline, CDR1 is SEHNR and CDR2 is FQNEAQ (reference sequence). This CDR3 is CARSLAWGYQETQYF. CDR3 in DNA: TGTGCCAGGAGCTTAGCGTGGGGTTACCAAGAGACCCAGTACTTC.

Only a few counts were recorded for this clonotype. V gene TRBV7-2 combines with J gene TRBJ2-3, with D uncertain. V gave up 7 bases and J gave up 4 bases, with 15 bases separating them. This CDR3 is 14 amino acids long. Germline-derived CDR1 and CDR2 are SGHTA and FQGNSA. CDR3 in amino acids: CASTPEAWADTQYF. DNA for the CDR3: TGTGCCAGCACCCCTGAGGCGTGGGCAGATACGCAGTATTTT.

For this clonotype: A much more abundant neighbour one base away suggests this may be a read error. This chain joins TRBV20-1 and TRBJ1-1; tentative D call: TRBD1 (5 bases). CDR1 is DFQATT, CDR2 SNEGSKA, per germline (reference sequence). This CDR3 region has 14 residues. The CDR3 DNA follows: TGCAGTGTTAGACTCCCGGGGGTTAACACTGAAGCTTTCTTT. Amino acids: CSVRLPGVNTEAFF.

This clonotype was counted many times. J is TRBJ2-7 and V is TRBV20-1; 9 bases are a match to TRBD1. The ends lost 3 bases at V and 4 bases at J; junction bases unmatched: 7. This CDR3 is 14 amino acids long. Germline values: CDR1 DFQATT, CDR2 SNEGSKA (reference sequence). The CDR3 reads CSASRGTGFYEQYF. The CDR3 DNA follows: TGCAGTGCTAGTCGCGGGACAGGGTTTTACGAGCAGTACTTC.

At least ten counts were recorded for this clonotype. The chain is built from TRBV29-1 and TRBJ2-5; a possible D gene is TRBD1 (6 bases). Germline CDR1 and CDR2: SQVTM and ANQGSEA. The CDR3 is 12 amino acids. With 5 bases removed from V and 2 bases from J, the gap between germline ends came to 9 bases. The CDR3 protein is CSVLRGQETQYF. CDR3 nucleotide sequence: TGCAGCGTTTTGAGGGGGCAAGAGACCCAGTACTTC.

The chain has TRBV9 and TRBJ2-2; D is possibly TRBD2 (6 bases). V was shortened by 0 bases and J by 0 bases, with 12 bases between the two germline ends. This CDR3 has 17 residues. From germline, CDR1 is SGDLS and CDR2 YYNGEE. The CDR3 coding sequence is TGTGCCAGCAGCGTAGGTAGCGGACACGCGAACACCGGGGAGCTGTTTTTT. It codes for CASSVGSGHANTGELFF. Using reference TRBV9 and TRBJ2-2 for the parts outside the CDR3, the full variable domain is DSGVTQTPKHLITATGQRVTLRCSPRSGDLSVYWYQQSLDQGLQFLIQYYNGEERAKGNILERFSAQQFPDLHSELNLSSLELGDSALYFCASSVGSGHANTGELFFGEGSRLTVL.

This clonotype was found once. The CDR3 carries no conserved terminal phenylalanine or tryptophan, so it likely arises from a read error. The CDR3: CASGLERARPLNEQYL. CDR3 DNA: TGTGCCAGCGGCTTAGAACGGGCACGGCCTCTCAACGAGCAGTACTTA. This sequence joins TRBV11-2 and TRBJ2-7; D ambiguous. Germline assignment: CDR1 SGHAT and CDR2 FQNNGV. CDR3 size: 16 residues.

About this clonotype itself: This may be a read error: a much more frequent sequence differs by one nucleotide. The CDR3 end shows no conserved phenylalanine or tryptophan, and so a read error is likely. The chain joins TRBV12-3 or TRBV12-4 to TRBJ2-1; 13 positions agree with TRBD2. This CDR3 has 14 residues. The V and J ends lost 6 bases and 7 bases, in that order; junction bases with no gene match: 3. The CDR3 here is CASSGLAGVNEQFL. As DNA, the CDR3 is TGTGCCAGCAGCGGACTAGCGGGAGTTAATGAGCAGTTCTTA.

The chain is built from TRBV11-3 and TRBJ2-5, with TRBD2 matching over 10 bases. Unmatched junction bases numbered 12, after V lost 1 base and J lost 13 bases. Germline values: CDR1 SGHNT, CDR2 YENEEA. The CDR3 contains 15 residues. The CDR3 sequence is CASSLGAGGQESLYF. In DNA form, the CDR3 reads TGTGCCAGCAGCTTAGGAGCGGGAGGGCAAGAGAGCCTGTACTTC.

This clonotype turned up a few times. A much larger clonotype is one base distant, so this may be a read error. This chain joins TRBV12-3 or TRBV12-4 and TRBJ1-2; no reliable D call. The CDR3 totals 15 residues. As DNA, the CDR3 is TGTGCCAGCAGTGAGGAGGCCGGGCCTAACTATGGCTGCACCTTC. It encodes CASSEEAGPNYGCTF.

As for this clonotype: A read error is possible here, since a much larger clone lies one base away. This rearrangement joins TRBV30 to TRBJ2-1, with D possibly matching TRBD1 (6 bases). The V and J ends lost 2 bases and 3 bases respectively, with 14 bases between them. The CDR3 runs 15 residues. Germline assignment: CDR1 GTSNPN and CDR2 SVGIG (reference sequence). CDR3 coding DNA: TGTGCCTGGAGTACTGGACAGAGCTACTACAATGAGCAGTTCTTC. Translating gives CAWSTGQSYYNEQFF.

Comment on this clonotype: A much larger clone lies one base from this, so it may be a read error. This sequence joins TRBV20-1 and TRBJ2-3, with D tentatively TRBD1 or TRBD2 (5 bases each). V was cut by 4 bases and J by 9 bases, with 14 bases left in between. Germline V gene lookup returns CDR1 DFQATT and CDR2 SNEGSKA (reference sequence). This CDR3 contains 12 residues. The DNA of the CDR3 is TGCAGTGCTAACACCGGGACCTTCACGCAGTATTTT. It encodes CSANTGTFTQYF.

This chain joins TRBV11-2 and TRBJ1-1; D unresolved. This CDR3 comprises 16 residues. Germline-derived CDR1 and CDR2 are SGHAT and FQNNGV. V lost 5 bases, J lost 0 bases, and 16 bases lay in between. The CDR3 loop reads CASSLSLGPLNTEAFF. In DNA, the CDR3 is TGTGCCAGCAGCCTTTCCCTTGGACCGCTGAACACTGAAGCTTTCTTT.

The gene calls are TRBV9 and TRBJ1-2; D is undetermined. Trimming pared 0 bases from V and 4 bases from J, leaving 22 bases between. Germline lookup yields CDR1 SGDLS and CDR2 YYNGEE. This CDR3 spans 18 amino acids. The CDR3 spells CASSVATIKQIQCYGYTF. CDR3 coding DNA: TGTGCCAGCAGCGTAGCTACGATAAAGCAAATCCAGTGCTATGGCTACACCTTC.

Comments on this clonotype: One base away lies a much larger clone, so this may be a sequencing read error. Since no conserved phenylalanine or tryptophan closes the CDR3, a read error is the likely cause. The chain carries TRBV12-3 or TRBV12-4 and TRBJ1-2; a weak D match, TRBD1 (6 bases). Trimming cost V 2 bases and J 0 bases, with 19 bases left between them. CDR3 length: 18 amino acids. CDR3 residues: CASSLRAGVSGANYGYTS. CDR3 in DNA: TGTGCCAGCAGTTTAAGGGCAGGGGTCTCCGGAGCTAACTATGGCTACACCTCC.

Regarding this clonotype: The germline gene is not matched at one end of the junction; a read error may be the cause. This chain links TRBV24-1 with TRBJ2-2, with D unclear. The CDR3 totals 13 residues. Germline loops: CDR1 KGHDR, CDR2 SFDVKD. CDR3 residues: CTTSDLLRGELFF. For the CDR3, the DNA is TGTACCACCAGTGATTTGCTAAGAGGGGAGCTGTTTTTT.

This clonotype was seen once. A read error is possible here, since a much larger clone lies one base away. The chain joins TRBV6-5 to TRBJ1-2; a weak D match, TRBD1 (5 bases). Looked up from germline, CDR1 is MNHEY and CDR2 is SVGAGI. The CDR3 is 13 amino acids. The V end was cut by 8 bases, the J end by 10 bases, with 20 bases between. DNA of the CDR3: TGTGCCAGCTCCGTCGGGGGAAGGGATGACTACACCTTC. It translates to CASSVGGRDDYTF.

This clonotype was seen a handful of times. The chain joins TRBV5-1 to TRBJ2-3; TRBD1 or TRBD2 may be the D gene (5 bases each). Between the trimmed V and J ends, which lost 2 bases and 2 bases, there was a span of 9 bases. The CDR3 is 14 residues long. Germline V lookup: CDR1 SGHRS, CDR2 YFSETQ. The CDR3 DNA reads TGCGCCAGCAGCTTTGAGGGGCTCACAGATACGCAGTATTTT. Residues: CASSFEGLTDTQYF.

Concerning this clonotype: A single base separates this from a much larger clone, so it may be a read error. The CDR3 nucleotides read TGTGCCAGCAGTGGGGTGGTGCACACTGAAGCTTTCTTT. Encoded protein: CASSGVVHTEAFF. The gene calls are TRBV6-1 and TRBJ1-1, with D hard to call. CDR1 is MNHNS and CDR2 is SASEGT in the germline V gene. Trimming removed 4 bases at V and 3 bases at J, with 9 bases between. This CDR3 has 13 amino acids.

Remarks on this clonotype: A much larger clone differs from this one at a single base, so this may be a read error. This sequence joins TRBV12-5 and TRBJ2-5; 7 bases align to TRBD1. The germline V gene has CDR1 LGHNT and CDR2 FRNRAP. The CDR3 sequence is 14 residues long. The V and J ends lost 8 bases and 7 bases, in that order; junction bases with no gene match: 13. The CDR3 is CASSASDREMTQYF. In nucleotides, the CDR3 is TGTGCTAGTAGTGCGAGTGACAGGGAGATGACCCAGTACTTC.

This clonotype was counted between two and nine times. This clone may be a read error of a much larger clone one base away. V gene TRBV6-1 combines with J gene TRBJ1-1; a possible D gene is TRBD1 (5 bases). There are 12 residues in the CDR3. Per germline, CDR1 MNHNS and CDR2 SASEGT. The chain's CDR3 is CANSVMGAEAFF. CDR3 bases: TGTGCCAACAGTGTAATGGGGGCTGAAGCTTTCTTT.

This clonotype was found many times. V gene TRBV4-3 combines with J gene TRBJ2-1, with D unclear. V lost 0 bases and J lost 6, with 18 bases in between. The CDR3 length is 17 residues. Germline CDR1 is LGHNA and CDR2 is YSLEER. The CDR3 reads CASSQDRRAWSVNEQFF. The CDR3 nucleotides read TGCGCCAGCAGCCAAGATCGCCGGGCCTGGTCGGTCAATGAGCAGTTCTTC.

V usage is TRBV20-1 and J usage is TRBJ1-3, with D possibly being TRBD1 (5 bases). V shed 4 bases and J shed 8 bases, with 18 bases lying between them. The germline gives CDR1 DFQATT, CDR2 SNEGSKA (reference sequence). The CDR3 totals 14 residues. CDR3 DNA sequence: TGCAGTGCTAAGACGGGACTACTTGTAGACACCATATATTTT. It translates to CSAKTGLLVDTIYF.

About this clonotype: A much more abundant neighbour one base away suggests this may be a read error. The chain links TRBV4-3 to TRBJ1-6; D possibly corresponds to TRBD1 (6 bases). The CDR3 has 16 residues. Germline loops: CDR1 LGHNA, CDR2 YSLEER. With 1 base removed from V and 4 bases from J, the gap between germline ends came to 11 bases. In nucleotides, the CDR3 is TGCGCCAGCAGCCAAGGAGGGACACCTTATAATTCACCCCTCCACTTT. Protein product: CASSQGGTPYNSPLHF.

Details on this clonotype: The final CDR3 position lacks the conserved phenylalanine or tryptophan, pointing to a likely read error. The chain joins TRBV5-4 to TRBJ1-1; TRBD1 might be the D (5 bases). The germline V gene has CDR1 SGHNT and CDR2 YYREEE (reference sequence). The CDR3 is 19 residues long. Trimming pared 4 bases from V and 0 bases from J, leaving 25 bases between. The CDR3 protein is CASSIGGVRGRLMNTEAFS. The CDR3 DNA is TGTGCCAGCAGCATAGGAGGGGTTAGGGGCCGCCTAATGAACACTGAAGCTTTCTCT.

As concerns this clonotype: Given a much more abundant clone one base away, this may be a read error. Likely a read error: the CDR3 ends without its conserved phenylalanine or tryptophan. The DNA for the CDR3 is TGTGCTAGTGGTTCGGACAGGGGGCGAGATACGCAGTATATT. Amino acid sequence: CASGSDRGRDTQYI. V and J are TRBV12-5 and TRBJ2-3, with 11 bases aligning to TRBD1. V was clipped by 4 bases and J by 5 bases; unmatched bases: 2. The CDR3 extends over 14 amino acids. Germline-derived CDR1 and CDR2 are LGHNT and FRNRAP.

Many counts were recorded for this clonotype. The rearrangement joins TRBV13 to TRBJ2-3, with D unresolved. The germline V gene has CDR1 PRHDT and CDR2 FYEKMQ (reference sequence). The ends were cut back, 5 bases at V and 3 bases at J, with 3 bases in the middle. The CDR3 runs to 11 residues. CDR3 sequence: CASSATDTQYF. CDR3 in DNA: TGTGCCAGCAGCGCTACAGATACGCAGTATTTT.

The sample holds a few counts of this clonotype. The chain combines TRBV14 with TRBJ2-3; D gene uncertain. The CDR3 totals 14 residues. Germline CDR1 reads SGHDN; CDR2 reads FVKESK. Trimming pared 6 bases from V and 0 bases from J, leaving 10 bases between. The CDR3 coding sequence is TGTGCCAGCAGTCGAAAAGTTAGCACAGATACGCAGTATTTT. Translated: CASSRKVSTDTQYF.